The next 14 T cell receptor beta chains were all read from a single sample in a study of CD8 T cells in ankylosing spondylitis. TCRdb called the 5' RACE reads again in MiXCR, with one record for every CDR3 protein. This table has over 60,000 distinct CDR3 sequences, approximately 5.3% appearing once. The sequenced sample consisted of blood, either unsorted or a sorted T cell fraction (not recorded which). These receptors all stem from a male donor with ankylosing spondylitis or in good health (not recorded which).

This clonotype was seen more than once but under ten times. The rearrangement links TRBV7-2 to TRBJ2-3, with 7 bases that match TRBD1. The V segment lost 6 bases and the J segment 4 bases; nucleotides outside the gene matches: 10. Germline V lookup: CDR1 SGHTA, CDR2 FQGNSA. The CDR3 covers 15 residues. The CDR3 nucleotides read TGTGCCAGCAGGCCGGGACAGTTTCCCGCAGATACGCAGTATTTT. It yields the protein CASRPGQFPADTQYF.

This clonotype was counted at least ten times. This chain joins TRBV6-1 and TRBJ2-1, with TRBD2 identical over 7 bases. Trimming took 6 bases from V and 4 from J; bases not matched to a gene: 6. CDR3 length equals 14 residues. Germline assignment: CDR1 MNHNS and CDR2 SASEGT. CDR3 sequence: CASRTPGGYNEQFF. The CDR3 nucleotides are TGTGCCAGCAGGACTCCGGGGGGATACAATGAGCAGTTCTTC.

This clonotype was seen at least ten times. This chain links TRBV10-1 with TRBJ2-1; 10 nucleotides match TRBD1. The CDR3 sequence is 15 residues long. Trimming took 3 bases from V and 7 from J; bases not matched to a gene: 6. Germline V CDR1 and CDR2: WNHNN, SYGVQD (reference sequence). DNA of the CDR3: TGCGCCAGCAGTGATACCGGGACAGGGGTAAATGAGCAGTTCTTC. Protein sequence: CASSDTGTGVNEQFF.

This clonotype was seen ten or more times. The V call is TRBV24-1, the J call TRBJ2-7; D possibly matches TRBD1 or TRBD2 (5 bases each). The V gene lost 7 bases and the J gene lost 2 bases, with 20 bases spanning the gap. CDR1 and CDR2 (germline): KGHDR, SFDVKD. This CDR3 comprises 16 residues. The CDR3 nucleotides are TGTGCCACCAGCGACGCCGGGGCAGGGAGCACCTACGAGCAGTACTTC. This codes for CATSDAGAGSTYEQYF.

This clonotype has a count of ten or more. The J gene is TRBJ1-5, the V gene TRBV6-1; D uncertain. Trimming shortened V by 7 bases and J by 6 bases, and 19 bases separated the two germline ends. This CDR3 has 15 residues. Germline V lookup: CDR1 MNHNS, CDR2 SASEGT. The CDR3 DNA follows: TGTGCCAGCACTCCCGGGTTGGGAAAGGGTCAGCCCCAGCATTTT. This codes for CASTPGLGKGQPQHF.

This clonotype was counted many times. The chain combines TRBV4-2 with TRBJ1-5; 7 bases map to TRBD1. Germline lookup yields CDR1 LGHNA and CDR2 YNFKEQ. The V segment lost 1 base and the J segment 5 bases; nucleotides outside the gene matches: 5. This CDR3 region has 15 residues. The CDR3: CASSQGGTAYQPQHF. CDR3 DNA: TGTGCCAGCAGCCAAGGGGGGACAGCCTATCAGCCCCAGCATTTT.

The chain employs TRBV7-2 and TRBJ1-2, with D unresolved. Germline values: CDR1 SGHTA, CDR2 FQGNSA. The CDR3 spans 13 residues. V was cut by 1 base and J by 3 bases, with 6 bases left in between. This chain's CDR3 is CASSLVRDYGYTF. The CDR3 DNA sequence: TGTGCCAGCAGCTTAGTACGGGACTATGGCTACACCTTC.

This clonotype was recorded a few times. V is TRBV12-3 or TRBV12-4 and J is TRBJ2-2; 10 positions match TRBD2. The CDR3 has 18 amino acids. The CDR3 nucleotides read TGTACCCGCAGTTTACTTCTAGCGGGGGAGCCAAACACCGGGGAGCTGTTTTTT. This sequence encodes CTRSLLLAGEPNTGELFF.

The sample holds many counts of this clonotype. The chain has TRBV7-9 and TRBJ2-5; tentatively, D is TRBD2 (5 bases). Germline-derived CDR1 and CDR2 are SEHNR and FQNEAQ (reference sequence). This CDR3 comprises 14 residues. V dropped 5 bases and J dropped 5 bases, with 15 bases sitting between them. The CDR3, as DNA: TGTGCCAGCAGCCGTCCCCACCCGGGGGAGACCCAGTACTTC. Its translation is CASSRPHPGETQYF.

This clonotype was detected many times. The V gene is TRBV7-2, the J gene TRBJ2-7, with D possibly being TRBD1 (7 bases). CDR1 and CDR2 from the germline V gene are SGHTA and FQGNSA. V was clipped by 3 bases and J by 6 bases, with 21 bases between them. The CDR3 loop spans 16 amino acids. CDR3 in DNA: TGTGCCAGCAGCTTGGGCTTCCAGGGGGGCAAGGCCGAGCAGTACTTC. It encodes CASSLGFQGGKAEQYF. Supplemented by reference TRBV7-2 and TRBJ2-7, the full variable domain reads GAGVSQSPSNKVTEKGKDVELRCDPISGHTALYWYRQSLGQGLEFLIYFQGNSAPDKSGLPSDRFSAERTGGSVSTLTIQRTQQEDSAVYLCASSLGFQGGKAEQYFGPGTRLTVT.

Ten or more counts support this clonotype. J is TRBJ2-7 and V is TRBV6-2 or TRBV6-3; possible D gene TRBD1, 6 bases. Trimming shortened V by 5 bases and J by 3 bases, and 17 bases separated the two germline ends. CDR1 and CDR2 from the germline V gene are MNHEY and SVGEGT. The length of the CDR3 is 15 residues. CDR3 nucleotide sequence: TGTGCCAGCAGTGACAGACAGGTATGGAGCTACGAGCAGTACTTC. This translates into CASSDRQVWSYEQYF.

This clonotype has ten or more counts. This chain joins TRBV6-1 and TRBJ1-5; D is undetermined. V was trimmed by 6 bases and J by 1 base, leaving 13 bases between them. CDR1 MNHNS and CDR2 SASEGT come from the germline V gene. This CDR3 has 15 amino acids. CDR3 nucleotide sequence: TGTGCCAGCAGCGAGGAACAGTTAAGCAATCAGCCCCAGCATTTT. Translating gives CASSEEQLSNQPQHF.

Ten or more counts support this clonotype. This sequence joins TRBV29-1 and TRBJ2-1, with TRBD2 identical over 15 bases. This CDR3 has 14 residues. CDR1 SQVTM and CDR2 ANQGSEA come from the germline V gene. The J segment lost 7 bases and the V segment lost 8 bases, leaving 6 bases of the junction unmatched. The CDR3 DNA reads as TGCAGCTCTACCGGGACTAGCGGGGGGAATGAGCAGTTCTTC. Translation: CSSTGTSGGNEQFF.

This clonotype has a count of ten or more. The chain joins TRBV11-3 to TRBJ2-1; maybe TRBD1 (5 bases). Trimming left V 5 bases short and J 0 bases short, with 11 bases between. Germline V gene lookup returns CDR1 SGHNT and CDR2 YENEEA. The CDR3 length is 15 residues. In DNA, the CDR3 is TGTGCCAGCAGCGGGGAAAGGGGCTCCTACAATGAGCAGTTCTTC. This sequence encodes CASSGERGSYNEQFF. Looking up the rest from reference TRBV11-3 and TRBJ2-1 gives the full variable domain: EAGVVQSPRYKIIEKKQPVAFWCNPISGHNTLYWYLQNLGQGPELLIRYENEEAVDDSQLPKDRFSAERLKGVDSTLKIQPAELGDSAVYLCASSGERGSYNEQFFGPGTRLTVL.